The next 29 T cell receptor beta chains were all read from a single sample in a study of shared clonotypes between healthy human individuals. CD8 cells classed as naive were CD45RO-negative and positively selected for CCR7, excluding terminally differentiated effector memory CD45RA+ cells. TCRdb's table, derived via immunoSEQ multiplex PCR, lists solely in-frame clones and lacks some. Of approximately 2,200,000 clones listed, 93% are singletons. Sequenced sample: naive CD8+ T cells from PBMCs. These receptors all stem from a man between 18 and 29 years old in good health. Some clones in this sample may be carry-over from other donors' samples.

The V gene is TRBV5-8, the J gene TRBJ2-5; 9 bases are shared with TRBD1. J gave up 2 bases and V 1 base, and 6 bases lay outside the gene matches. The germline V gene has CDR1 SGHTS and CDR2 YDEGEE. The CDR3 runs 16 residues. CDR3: CASSLSGTGRQETQYF. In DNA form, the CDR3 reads TGTGCCAGCAGCTTGTCTGGGACAGGGCGTCAAGAGACCCAGTACTTC.

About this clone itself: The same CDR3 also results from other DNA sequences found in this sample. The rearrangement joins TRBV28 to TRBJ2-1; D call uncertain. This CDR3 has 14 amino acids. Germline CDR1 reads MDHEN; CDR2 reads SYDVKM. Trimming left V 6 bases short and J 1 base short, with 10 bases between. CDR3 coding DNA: TGTGCCAGCAGCCTGCTAGGTTCCTACAATGAGCAGTTCTTC. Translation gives CASSLLGSYNEQFF.

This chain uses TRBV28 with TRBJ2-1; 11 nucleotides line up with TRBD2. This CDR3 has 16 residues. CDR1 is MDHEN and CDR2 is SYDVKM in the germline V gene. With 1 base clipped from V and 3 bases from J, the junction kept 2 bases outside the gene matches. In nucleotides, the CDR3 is TGTGCCAGCAGTTTATTACTAGCGGGAGTCTACAATGAGCAGTTCTTC. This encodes CASSLLLAGVYNEQFF.

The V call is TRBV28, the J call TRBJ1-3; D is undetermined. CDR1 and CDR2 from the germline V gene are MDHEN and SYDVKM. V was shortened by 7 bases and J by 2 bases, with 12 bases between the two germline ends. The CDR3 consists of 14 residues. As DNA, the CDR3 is TGTGCCAGCACCGCGGAGGGTACTGGAAACACCATATATTTT. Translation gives CASTAEGTGNTIYF. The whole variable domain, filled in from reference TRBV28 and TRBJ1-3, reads DVKVTQSSRYLVKRTGEKVFLECVQDMDHENMFWYRQDPGLGLRLIYFSYDVKMKEKGDIPEGYSVSREKKERFSLILESASTNQTSMYLCASTAEGTGNTIYFGEGSWLTVV.

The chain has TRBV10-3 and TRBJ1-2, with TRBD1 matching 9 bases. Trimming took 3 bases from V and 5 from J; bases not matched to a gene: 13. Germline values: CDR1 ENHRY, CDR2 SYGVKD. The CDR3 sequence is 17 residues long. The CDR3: CAISDPGQGLSKYGYTF. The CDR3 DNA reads TGTGCCATCAGTGACCCGGGACAGGGTCTTTCCAAATATGGCTACACCTTC.

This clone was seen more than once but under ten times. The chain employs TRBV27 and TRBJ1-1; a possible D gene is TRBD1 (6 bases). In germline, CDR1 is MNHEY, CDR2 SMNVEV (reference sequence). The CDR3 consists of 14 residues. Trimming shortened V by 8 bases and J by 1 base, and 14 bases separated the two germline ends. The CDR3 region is CASLTGPSNTEAFF. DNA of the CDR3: TGTGCCAGCCTTACAGGGCCATCGAACACTGAAGCTTTCTTT.

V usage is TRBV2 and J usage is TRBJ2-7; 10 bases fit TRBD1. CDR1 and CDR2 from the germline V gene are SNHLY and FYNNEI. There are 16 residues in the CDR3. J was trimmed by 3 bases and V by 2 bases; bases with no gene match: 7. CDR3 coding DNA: TGTGCCAGCAGTGAATCCGGGACAGGGGCCTTCTACGAGCAGTACTTC. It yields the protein CASSESGTGAFYEQYF.

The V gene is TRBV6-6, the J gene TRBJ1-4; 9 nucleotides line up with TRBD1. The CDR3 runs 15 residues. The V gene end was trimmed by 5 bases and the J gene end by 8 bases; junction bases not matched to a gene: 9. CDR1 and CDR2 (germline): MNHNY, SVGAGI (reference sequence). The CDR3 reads CASSDLTGGEEKLFF. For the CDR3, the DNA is TGTGCCAGCAGTGACCTGACAGGGGGTGAGGAAAAACTGTTTTTT.

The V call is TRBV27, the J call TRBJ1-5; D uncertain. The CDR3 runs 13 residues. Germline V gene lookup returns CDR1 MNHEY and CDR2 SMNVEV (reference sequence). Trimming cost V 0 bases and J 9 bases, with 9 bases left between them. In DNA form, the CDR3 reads TGTGCCAGCAGTTTATCGTTAAGAGGGCCCCAGCATTTT. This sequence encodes CASSLSLRGPQHF.

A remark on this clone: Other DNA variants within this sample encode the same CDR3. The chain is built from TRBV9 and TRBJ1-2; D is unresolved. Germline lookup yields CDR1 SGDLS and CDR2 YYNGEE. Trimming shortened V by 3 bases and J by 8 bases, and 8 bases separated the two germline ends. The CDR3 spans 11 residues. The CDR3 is CASSDGYGYTF. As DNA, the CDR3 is TGTGCCAGCAGCGATGGGTACGGCTACACCTTC. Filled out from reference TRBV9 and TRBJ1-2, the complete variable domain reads DSGVTQTPKHLITATGQRVTLRCSPRSGDLSVYWYQQSLDQGLQFLIQYYNGEERAKGNILERFSAQQFPDLHSELNLSSLELGDSALYFCASSDGYGYTFGSGTRLTVV.

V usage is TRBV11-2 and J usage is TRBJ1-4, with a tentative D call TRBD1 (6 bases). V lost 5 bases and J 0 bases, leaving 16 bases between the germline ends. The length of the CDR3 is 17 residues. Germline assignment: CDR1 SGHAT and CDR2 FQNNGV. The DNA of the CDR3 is TGTGCCAGCAGCGCCCGGAGGACAGAAGCAACTAATGAAAAACTGTTTTTT. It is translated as CASSARRTEATNEKLFF.

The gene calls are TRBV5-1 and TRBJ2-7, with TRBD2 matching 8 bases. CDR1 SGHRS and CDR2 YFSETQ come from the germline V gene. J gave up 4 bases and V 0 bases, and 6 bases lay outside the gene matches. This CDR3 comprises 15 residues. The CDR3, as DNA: TGCGCCAGCAGCTTGGGAGCGGGAGAAGGGTACGAGCAGTACTTC. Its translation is CASSLGAGEGYEQYF.

The CDR3 bases are TGTGCCAGCAGTTTTGGGACAGGGAGTTTTGAGCAGTACTTC. This translates into CASSFGTGSFEQYF. This chain links TRBV27 with TRBJ2-7; 9 bases fit TRBD1. Germline CDR1 and CDR2: MNHEY and SMNVEV (reference sequence). The CDR3 contains 14 residues. The V and J ends lost 3 bases and 7 bases, in that order; junction bases with no gene match: 7.

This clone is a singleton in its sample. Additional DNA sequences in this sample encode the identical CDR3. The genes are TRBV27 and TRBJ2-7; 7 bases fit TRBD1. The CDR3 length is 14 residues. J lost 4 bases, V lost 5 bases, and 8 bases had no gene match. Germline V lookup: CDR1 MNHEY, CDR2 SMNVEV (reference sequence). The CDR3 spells CASSPRQGLYEQYF. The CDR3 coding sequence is TGTGCCAGCAGTCCACGACAGGGTCTGTACGAGCAGTACTTC.

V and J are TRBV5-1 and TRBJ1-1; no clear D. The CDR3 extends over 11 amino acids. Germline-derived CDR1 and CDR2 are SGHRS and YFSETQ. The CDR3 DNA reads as TGCGGGGGAGGGTTGGACACTGAAGCTTTCTTT. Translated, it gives CGGGLDTEAFF.

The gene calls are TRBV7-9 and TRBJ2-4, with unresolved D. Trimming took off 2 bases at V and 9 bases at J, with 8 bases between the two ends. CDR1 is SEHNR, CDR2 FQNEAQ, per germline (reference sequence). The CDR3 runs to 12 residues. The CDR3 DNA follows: TGTGCCAGCAGCTTAATACCCCCCATTCAGTACTTC. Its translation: CASSLIPPIQYF.

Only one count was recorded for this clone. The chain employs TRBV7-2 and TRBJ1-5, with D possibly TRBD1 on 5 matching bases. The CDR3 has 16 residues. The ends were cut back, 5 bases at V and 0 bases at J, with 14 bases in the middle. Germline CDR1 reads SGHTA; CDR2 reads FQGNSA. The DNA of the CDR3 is TGTGCCAGCAGCCATCAGGGTGATTATAGCAATCAGCCCCAGCATTTT. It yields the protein CASSHQGDYSNQPQHF.

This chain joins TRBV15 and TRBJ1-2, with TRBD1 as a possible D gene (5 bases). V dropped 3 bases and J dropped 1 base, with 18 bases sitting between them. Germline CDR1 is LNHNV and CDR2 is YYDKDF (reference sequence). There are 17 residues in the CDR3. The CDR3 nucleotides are TGTGCCACCAGCAGGGACCGGGACTGGACGAATAACTATGGCTACACCTTC. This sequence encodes CATSRDRDWTNNYGYTF.

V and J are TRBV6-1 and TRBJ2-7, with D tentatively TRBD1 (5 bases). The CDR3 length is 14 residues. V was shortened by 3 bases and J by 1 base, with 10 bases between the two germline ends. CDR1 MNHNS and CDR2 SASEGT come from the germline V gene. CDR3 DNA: TGTGCCAGCAGTGAGTTGGGGCCTTCCTACGAGCAGTACTTC. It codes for CASSELGPSYEQYF.

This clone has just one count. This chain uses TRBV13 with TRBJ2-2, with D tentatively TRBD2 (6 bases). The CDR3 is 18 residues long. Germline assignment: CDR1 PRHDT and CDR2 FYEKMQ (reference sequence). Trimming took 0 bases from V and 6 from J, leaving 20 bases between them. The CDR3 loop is CASSLGFLEGPGAGELFF. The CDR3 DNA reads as TGTGCCAGCAGCTTAGGATTTTTGGAGGGGCCCGGGGCCGGGGAGCTGTTTTTT.

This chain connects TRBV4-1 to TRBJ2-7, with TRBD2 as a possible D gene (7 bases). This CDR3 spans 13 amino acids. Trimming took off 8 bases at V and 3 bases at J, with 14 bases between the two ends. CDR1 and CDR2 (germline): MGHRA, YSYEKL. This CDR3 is CASRGAGDYEQYF. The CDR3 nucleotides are TGCGCCAGCCGGGGGGCGGGAGACTACGAGCAGTACTTC.

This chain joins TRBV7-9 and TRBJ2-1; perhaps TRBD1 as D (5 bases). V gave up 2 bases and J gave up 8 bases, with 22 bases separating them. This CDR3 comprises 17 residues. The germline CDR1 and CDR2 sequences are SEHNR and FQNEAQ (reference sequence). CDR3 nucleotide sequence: TGTGCCAGCAGCTTAAAATACCGGAAAGGTTTAGGGGATGAGCAGTTCTTC. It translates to CASSLKYRKGLGDEQFF.

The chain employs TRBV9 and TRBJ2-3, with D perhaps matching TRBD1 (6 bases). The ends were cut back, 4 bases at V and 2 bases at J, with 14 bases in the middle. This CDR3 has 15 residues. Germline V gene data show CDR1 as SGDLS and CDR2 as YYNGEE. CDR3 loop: CASSIRQDPTDTQYF. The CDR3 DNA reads TGTGCCAGCAGCATAAGACAGGATCCCACAGATACGCAGTATTTT.

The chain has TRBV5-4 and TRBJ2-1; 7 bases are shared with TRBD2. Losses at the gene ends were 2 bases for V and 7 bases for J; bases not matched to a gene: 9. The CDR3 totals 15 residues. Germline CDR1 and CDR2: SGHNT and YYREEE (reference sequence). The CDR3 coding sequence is TGTGCCAGCAGCTTTATGGGAGGGCCCGGAAATGAGCAGTTCTTC. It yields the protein CASSFMGGPGNEQFF.

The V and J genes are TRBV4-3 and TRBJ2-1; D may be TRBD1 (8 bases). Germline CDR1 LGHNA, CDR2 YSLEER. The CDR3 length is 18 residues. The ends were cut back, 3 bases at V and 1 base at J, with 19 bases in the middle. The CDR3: CASSQGGWQGASYNEQFF. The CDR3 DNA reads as TGCGCCAGCAGCCAGGGGGGGTGGCAGGGGGCTTCCTACAATGAGCAGTTCTTC.

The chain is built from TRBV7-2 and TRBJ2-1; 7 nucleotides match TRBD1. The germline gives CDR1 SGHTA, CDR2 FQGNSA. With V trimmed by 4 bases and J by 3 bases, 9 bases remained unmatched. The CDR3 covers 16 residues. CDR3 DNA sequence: TGTGCCAGCAGCTCGGTGGGACAGTCTAACTACAATGAGCAGTTCTTC. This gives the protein CASSSVGQSNYNEQFF.

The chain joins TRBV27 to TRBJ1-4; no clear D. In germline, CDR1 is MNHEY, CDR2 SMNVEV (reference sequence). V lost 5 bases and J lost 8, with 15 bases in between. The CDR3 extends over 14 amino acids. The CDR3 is CASSGLEKGEKLFF. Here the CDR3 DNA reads TGTGCCAGCAGTGGTCTGGAGAAAGGCGAAAAACTGTTTTTT.

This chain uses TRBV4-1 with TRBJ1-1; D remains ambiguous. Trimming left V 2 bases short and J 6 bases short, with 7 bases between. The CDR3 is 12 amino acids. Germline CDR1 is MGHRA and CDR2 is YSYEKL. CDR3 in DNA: TGCGCCAGCAGCCAACGGGGAGCTGAAGCTTTCTTT. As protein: CASSQRGAEAFF.

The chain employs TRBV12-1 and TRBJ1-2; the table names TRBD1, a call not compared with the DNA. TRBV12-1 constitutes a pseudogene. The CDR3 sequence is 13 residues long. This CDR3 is CASRPLGVNGYTF. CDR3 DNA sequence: TGTGCCAGCAGACCGTTAGGGGTTAATGGCTACACCTTC.